This T cell receptor beta chain appears in the sequencing data of a study of response to subunit inactivated influenza vaccine. Findings and limits, study-wide: Few additional T cells are recruited per seasonal influenza vaccination, authors suggested.

V dropped 5 bases and J dropped 1 base, with 8 bases sitting between them. CDR1 is SGHAT and CDR2 is FQNNGV in the germline V gene. This CDR3 region has 13 residues. There are many counts of this clonotype. Its antigen remains unknown. MiXCR, applied by TCRdb to the RT-PCR reads, yields one record per CDR3 protein. The sample shows 490,000 or so distinct CDR3 sequences, approximately 7.6% of them seen only once. The rearrangement joins TRBV11-2 to TRBJ1-1; no clear D. The source of this sequence is a man aged 50-75 years who received an inactivated influenza vaccine. This sample comprised PBMCs from blood, obtained about 24 months after vaccination. CDR3 sequence reads: CASSVQTNTEAFF. The CDR3 region has the DNA TGTGCCAGCAGCGTCCAGACGAACACTGAAGCTTTCTTT.